Listed here are 2 T cell receptor beta chains from one sample, sequenced in a study of OX40 agonist ivuxolimab in advanced cancers. Library generation was performed with the immunoSEQ multiplex PCR assay. What TCRdb holds here is the immuneACCESS table cut down to in-frame rearrangements. Part of the clones is not present; checked against another copy, under half of the missing clones reflect an unresolved V gene, and the others are unexplained. The sample table holds tens of thousands of clones, of which 70% to 90% were seen once. Roughly 0.51% of the sample belongs to the ten largest clones. This specimen consisted of CD4+ or CD8+ T cells sorted from blood, obtained in a trial of the OX40 agonist ivuxolimab. The receptors come from an adult with an advanced solid tumor such as melanoma, head and neck, liver or kidney cancer.

CDR3 amino acids: CASTKTGNSEKLFF. In DNA, the CDR3 is TGTGCCAGCACTAAAACAGGGAACTCTGAAAAACTGTTTTTT. This chain links TRBV6-1 with TRBJ1-4; D might be TRBD1 (6 bases). The CDR3 has 14 amino acids. Deletions cut 7 bases from V and 7 bases from J, with 16 bases between. Germline values: CDR1 MNHNS, CDR2 SASEGT.

This chain uses TRBV10-3 with TRBJ2-7; 10 bases map to TRBD2. CDR1 and CDR2 (germline): ENHRY, SYGVKD. After removal of 11 bases from V and 0 bases from J, the junction contained 13 bases not matched to a gene. CDR3 length equals 16 residues. CDR3 sequence (DNA): TGTGCCGCCCAAGGCACTAGCGGGACCAGCTCCTACGAGCAGTACTTC. Its protein product is CAAQGTSGTSSYEQYF.